These T cell receptor beta chains were read from a single sample in a study of cytomegalovirus exposure and HLA in healthy donors. Only in-frame clones appear in the TCRdb table, and some are missing; sequencing was by immunoSEQ multiplex PCR. This table holds around 190,000 clones, about 84% found once. Input material: PBMCs. The receptors originated from a woman younger than 45 in good health and CMV-seropositive. CDR3s include the opening cysteine and the closing phenylalanine or tryptophan. A D gene is named only where the DNA matches it firmly. Clone size is given for some rows only: seen once, a few or many times, or a class if the clone is expanded.

TRBJ2-7 NA TRBV28 NA CASSLLSLRFQYF TGTGCCAGCAGTTTACTGTCCCTGCGTTTTCAGTACTTC
TRBJ1-1 few TRBV10-3 NA CAISEVFAGKTEAFF TGTGCCATCAGTGAGGTCTTTGCAGGGAAGACTGAAGCTTTCTTT
TRBJ2-5 NA TRBV6-1 NA CASSNTRETQYF TGTGCCAGCAGTAACACCCGAGAGACCCAGTACTTC
TRBJ1-1 NA TRBV5-8 NA CASSSGDTEAFF TGTGCCAGCAGCTCGGGGGACACTGAAGCTTTCTTT
TRBJ2-3 NA TRBV5-4 TRBD2 CASSSPSGRTDTQYF TGTGCCAGCAGCTCCCCTAGCGGGAGGACAGATACGCAGTATTTT
TRBJ1-1 NA TRBV18 NA CASSTQQVQGTEAFF TGTGCCAGCTCAACCCAACAGGTGCAGGGCACTGAAGCTTTCTTT
TRBJ2-6 NA TRBV11-2 NA CASSLFSVRSSGANVLTF TGTGCCAGCAGCTTATTTTCGGTTCGGTCCTCTGGGGCCAACGTCCTGACTTTC
TRBJ2-3 few TRBV5-8 NA CASSSLKQGSTDTQYF TGTGCCAGCAGCTCCCTCAAGCAGGGGAGCACAGATACGCAGTATTTT
TRBJ1-2 NA TRBV2 TRBD1 CASSPTGMGYGYTF TGTGCCAGCAGTCCGACAGGGATGGGCTATGGCTACACCTTC
TRBJ2-5 NA TRBV5-8 TRBD2 CAITTSVMQETQYF TGTGCCATTACGACTAGCGTCATGCAAGAGACCCAGTACTTC
TRBJ1-1 NA TRBV7-9 NA CASSRRAGVTEAFF TGTGCCAGCAGCCGCCGCGCAGGGGTCACTGAAGCTTTCTTT
TRBJ1-1 NA TRBV11-2 TRBD1 CASSPRTGGFTEAFF TGTGCCAGCAGCCCGCGGACAGGGGGCTTCACTGAAGCTTTCTTT
TRBJ2-7 NA TRBV11-2 NA CASSFFRGYEQYF TGTGCCAGCAGCTTCTTTAGGGGCTACGAGCAGTACTTC
TRBJ1-4 NA TRBV9 TRBD1 CASSGGTATNEKLFF TGTGCCAGCAGCGGCGGGACAGCTACTAATGAAAAACTGTTTTTT
TRBJ1-2 NA TRBV7-9 NA CASSLASATGGGYTF TGTGCCAGCAGCTTAGCGTCTGCGACCGGGGGAGGCTACACCTTC
TRBJ1-2 once TRBV6-5 TRBD1 CASRPGTGGAGGYTF TGTGCCAGCAGACCTGGGACAGGGGGCGCGGGGGGCTACACCTTC